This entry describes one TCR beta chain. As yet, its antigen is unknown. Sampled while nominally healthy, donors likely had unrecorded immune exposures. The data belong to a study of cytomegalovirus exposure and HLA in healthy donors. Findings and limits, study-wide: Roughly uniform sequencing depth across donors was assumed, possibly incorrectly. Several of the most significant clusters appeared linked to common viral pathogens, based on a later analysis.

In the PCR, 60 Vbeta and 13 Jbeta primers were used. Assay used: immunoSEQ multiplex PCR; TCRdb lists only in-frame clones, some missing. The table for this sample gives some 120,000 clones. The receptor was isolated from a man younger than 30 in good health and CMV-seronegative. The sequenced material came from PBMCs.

In nucleotides, the CDR3 is TGCGCCAGCAGAGCGGGGTGGAACTATGGCTACACCTTC. It yields the protein CASRAGWNYGYTF. The V and J genes are TRBV5-1 and TRBJ1-2; no clear D gene. The CDR3 is 13 amino acids. V lost 5 bases to trimming and J lost 2 bases, with 10 bases between them. The germline V gene has CDR1 SGHRS and CDR2 YFSETQ. Drawing the rest from reference TRBV5-1 and TRBJ1-2, the complete variable domain is KAGVTQTPRYLIKTRGQQVTLSCSPISGHRSVSWYQQTPGQGLQFLFEYFSETQRNKGNFPGRFSGRQFSNSRSEMNVSTLELGDSALYLCASRAGWNYGYTFGSGTRLTVV.